This T cell receptor (beta chain) was obtained from a study of a mutant IDH1 vaccine in newly diagnosed glioma. About the research overall: Vaccination began 4-6 weeks post radiotherapy alone, or with temozolomide cycles.

The CDR3 has 14 amino acids. The V and J ends lost 6 bases and 6 bases, in that order; junction bases with no gene match: 7. Germline CDR1 MNHEY, CDR2 SVGAGI. Regarding this clone: What it recognizes is unknown.

The data were produced by immunoSEQ multiplex PCR, yet TCRdb's version contains in-frame clones alone and is incomplete. The sample has 25,000 to 30,000 clones; about three quarters are singletons. The time point here: week 35, safety follow-up. Vaccination comprised doses that each held 300 ug of mutant IDH1 20-mer peptide, plus topical imiquimod. The receptor's source is a man aged 45-65 years with glioma. Source: PBMCs, taken from a glioma patient whose treatment included an IDH1 peptide vaccine. The chain carries TRBV6-5 and TRBJ1-5, with TRBD1 matching 8 bases. CDR3 sequence reads: CASRKGQDSQPQHF. In DNA form, the CDR3 reads TGTGCCAGCAGGAAGGGACAGGACAGTCAGCCCCAGCATTTT.